Listed below are T cell receptor beta chains from one sample, sequenced in a study of blood T cells in healthy people across ages. Each CDR3 protein gets one entry after TCRdb re-called the 5' RACE reads with MiXCR. Counted here are over 1.5 million distinct CDR3 sequences, roughly 52% occurring once; the ten biggest clones make up around 2.1%. Specimen: blood. The receptors stem from a woman aged 40-49 years in good health. CDR3s include the opening cysteine and the closing phenylalanine or tryptophan. Each record gives: CDR3 length, J gene, clone size, D gene, V gene, CDR3 DNA, CDR3 protein. The D gene is left open where the match is weak. Clone size, where shown, is once, few, many, or a class for clones that have expanded.

15 | TRBJ2-5 | NA | NA | TRBV20-1 | TGCAGTGCCGGTTACGGGACAACAACCCAAGAGACCCAGTACTTC | CSAGYGTTTQETQYF
15 | TRBJ2-5 | few | TRBD1 | TRBV13 | TGTGCCAGCAGCTTCTTAGACAGGGGCCAAGAGACCCAGTACTTC | CASSFLDRGQETQYF
16 | TRBJ2-1 | few | TRBD1 | TRBV7-2 | TGTGCCAGCAGCCCCCTAGACAGGGGGCGCATCCATGAGCAGTTCTTC | CASSPLDRGRIHEQFF
13 | TRBJ1-2 | NA | TRBD1 | TRBV28 | TGTGCCAGCATTGCGGGACAGCAGTATGGCTACACCTTC | CASIAGQQYGYTF
19 | TRBJ2-6 | few | NA | TRBV6-1 | TGTGCCAGCAGGAGATGGGGAGTGGGGCTAAGCTCTGGGGCCAACGTCCTGACTTTC | CASRRWGVGLSSGANVLTF
13 | TRBJ2-3 | many | NA | TRBV7-2 | TGTGCCAGCAGTACCAGGGGCACAGATACGCAGTATTTT | CASSTRGTDTQYF
13 | TRBJ2-7 | few | TRBD2 | TRBV7-9 | TGTGCCGCCTCTAGCGGGGCCTCCTACGAGCAGTACTTC | CAASSGASYEQYF
16 | TRBJ2-7 | NA | NA | TRBV21-1 | TGTGCCAGCAGCAAAAAGCGCGGACAGGGTTGCTACGAGCAGTACTTC | CASSKKRGQGCYEQYF
13 | TRBJ1-1 | NA | NA | TRBV14 | TGTGCCAGCAGGGCGGTCCTGAACACTGAAGCTTTCTTT | CASRAVLNTEAFF
13 | TRBJ2-7 | few | TRBD2 | TRBV20-1 | TGCAGTGCGAGACCCGGGACTAGCTACGAGCAGTACTTC | CSARPGTSYEQYF
17 | TRBJ1-2 | NA | TRBD1 | TRBV4-3 | TGCGCCAGCAGCCAAGACCCCTGGGACAGGGAAACGGACGGCTACACCTTC | CASSQDPWDRETDGYTF
15 | TRBJ1-6 | NA | TRBD1 | TRBV6-5 | TGTGCCAGCAGGGAAACAGGGGGCTTATTTTCACCCCTCCACTTT | CASRETGGLFSPLHF
15 | TRBJ2-3 | few | NA | TRBV20-1 | TGCAGTGCTAGAGATAGGCTAGATCGGTCAGATACGCAGTATTTT | CSARDRLDRSDTQYF
16 | TRBJ2-1 | NA | NA | TRBV4-1 | TGCGCCAGCAGCCAAGATCGGGGGACCTGGTACAATGAGCAGTTCTTC | CASSQDRGTWYNEQFF
14 | TRBJ2-3 | once | NA | TRBV24-1 | TGTGCCACCAGTGATTCACCCCGGATAGATACGCAGTATTTT | CATSDSPRIDTQYF